Below, 23 T cell receptor beta chains from the same sample are listed, as sequenced in a study of blood T cell repertoires in COVID-19. Repertoires were generated with immunoSEQ multiplex PCR, while TCRdb's copy carries only in-frame clones and drops some. Of approximately 20,000 clones listed, 65% to 90% were seen once; the top ten hold about two thirds. Input material: peripheral blood. The receptors shown here come from a man aged 80 or over with acute or convalescent COVID-19.

The V and J genes are TRBV19 and TRBJ1-5, with D possibly being TRBD1 (5 bases). The CDR3 spans 14 residues. V lost 6 bases and J 4 bases, leaving 13 bases between the germline ends. CDR1 is LNHDA, CDR2 SQIVND, per germline (reference sequence). In nucleotides, the CDR3 is TGTGCCAGTAGGGAAGACAGTTTTAATCAGCCCCAGCATTTT. Its protein is CASREDSFNQPQHF. The entire variable domain, with the rest obtained from reference TRBV19 and TRBJ1-5, is as follows: DGGITQSPKYLFRKEGQNVTLSCEQNLNHDAMYWYRQDPGQGLRLIYYSQIVNDFQKGDIAEGYSVSREKKESFPLTVTSAQKNPTAFYLCASREDSFNQPQHFGDGTRLSIL.

The rearrangement uses TRBV19 and TRBJ1-6; weak D call: TRBD1 (5 bases). Germline V gene lookup returns CDR1 LNHDA and CDR2 SQIVND (reference sequence). The CDR3 length is 16 residues. V lost 1 base and J 5 bases, leaving 12 bases between the germline ends. CDR3 sequence reads: CASSIAAGANNSPLHF. CDR3 sequence (DNA): TGTGCCAGTAGTATAGCCGCTGGGGCGAATAATTCACCCCTCCACTTT.

The J gene is TRBJ2-3, the V gene TRBV9, with 7 bases lining up with TRBD2. Unmatched junction bases numbered 10, after V lost 3 bases and J lost 0 bases. CDR3 length: 17 residues. Looked up from germline, CDR1 is SGDLS and CDR2 is YYNGEE. CDR3 residues: CASSARLAVLSTDTQYF. The DNA of the CDR3 is TGTGCCAGCAGCGCCCGTCTAGCGGTACTTAGCACAGATACGCAGTATTTT.

The chain carries TRBV3-1 (or the pseudogene TRBV3-2) and TRBJ1-1; D unresolved. Trimming stripped 4 bases from V and 5 bases from J, with 11 bases between. Germline V CDR1 and CDR2: LGHDT, YNNKEL (reference sequence). The CDR3 extends over 13 amino acids. The CDR3 region is CASSPAFETEAFF. As DNA, the CDR3 is TGTGCCAGCAGCCCTGCGTTCGAAACTGAAGCTTTCTTT.

The chain is built from TRBV19 and TRBJ1-6, with D uncertain. V lost 4 bases and J 13 bases, leaving 14 bases between the germline ends. Looked up from germline, CDR1 is LNHDA and CDR2 is SQIVND (reference sequence). This CDR3 is built from 13 residues. This chain's CDR3 is CASSRTGLNPLHF. CDR3 coding DNA: TGTGCCAGTAGTAGGACTGGGCTAAATCCCCTCCACTTT. The variable domain in full, completed from reference TRBV19 and TRBJ1-6, reads DGGITQSPKYLFRKEGQNVTLSCEQNLNHDAMYWYRQDPGQGLRLIYYSQIVNDFQKGDIAEGYSVSREKKESFPLTVTSAQKNPTAFYLCASSRTGLNPLHFGNGTRLTVT.

The chain uses TRBV28 and TRBJ2-7, with D maybe TRBD2 (5 bases). The CDR3 loop spans 17 amino acids. V was cut by 8 bases and J by 1 base, with 24 bases left in between. The germline gives CDR1 MDHEN, CDR2 SYDVKM. The CDR3 sequence: CASPPLNRGMSSYEQYF. CDR3 nucleotide sequence: TGTGCCAGCCCTCCTCTCAACCGGGGAATGTCGTCCTACGAGCAGTACTTC.

This chain joins TRBV29-1 and TRBJ2-1; 11 positions match TRBD2. J gave up 7 bases and V 5 bases, and 7 bases lay outside the gene matches. Germline V gene sequence: CDR1 SQVTM, CDR2 ANQGSEA. The CDR3 length is 14 residues. The chain's CDR3 is CSVRTSGLLNEQFF. The CDR3 bases are TGCAGCGTTCGGACTAGCGGGCTTCTGAATGAGCAGTTCTTC.

The gene calls are TRBV6-2 or TRBV6-3 and TRBJ2-5, with TRBD2 identical over 9 bases. This CDR3 comprises 15 residues. With V trimmed by 1 base and J by 5 bases, 5 bases remained unmatched. Germline V gene data show CDR1 as MNHEY and CDR2 as SVGEGT. CDR3 residues: CASSYLAGAEETQYF. The CDR3 DNA sequence: TGTGCCAGCAGTTACTTAGCGGGGGCGGAGGAGACCCAGTACTTC.

The J gene is TRBJ1-4, the V gene TRBV15; 7 nucleotides agree with TRBD1. CDR3 length equals 16 residues. The J segment lost 7 bases and the V segment lost 2 bases, leaving 10 bases of the junction unmatched. In germline, CDR1 is LNHNV, CDR2 YYDKDF (reference sequence). The CDR3 nucleotides read TGTGCCACCAGCAGATCGACAGGGTCAGGGTTTGAAAAACTGTTTTTT. As protein: CATSRSTGSGFEKLFF.

The chain links TRBV27 to TRBJ1-2; D is possibly TRBD1 (6 bases). CDR3 length equals 13 residues. Germline V lookup: CDR1 MNHEY, CDR2 SMNVEV (reference sequence). The V end was cut by 6 bases, the J end by 8 bases, with 16 bases between. This CDR3 reads CASSSVPGVGYTF. The CDR3 DNA follows: TGTGCCAGCAGCAGCGTTCCAGGGGTCGGCTACACCTTC.

The rearrangement links TRBV5-5 to TRBJ1-3; D remains unclear. There are 15 residues in the CDR3. The V and J ends lost 4 bases and 0 bases respectively, with 11 bases between them. Germline CDR1 reads SGHKS; CDR2 reads YYEKEE (reference sequence). CDR3 protein: CASSLERYSGNTIYF. In DNA, the CDR3 is TGTGCCAGCAGCCTCGAACGGTACTCTGGAAACACCATATATTTT.

This rearrangement joins TRBV5-4 to TRBJ1-2; D possibly corresponds to TRBD1 (5 bases). The CDR3 covers 15 residues. Germline loops: CDR1 SGHNT, CDR2 YYREEE (reference sequence). Between the trimmed V and J ends, which lost 4 bases and 7 bases, there was a span of 20 bases. The CDR3 DNA is TGTGCCAGCAGCCCGGGTGGGGGAGGCCCGACTGGCTACACCTTC. Residues: CASSPGGGGPTGYTF.

This chain joins TRBV10-1 and TRBJ1-5; 10 bases line up with TRBD1. The CDR3 is 17 residues long. Germline V lookup: CDR1 WNHNN, CDR2 SYGVQD (reference sequence). Trimming cost V 5 bases and J 0 bases; bases outside gene matches: 7. The CDR3, as DNA: TGCGCCAGCAGTAAGGACAGGGGGATTTATAGCAATCAGCCCCAGCATTTT. Amino acids: CASSKDRGIYSNQPQHF.

The chain uses TRBV7-2 and TRBJ2-3; 8 bases align to TRBD2. V dropped 2 bases and J dropped 0; count of bases not matched to a gene: 7. The CDR3 extends over 17 amino acids. Germline values: CDR1 SGHTA, CDR2 FQGNSA. CDR3 bases: TGTGCCAGCAGCTTAAGATCAGCGGGGGCCAGCACAGATACGCAGTATTTT. This translates into CASSLRSAGASTDTQYF.

The chain recombines TRBV11-2 with TRBJ2-2; 12 bases are shared with TRBD2. V dropped 1 base and J dropped 5; count of bases not matched to a gene: 8. Germline loops: CDR1 SGHAT, CDR2 FQNNGV. The CDR3 consists of 18 residues. This chain's CDR3 is CASSLGPGLAGRTGELFF. CDR3 in DNA: TGTGCCAGCAGCTTAGGACCGGGACTAGCGGGTCGTACCGGGGAGCTGTTTTTT. Variable domain in full (rest from reference TRBV11-2 and TRBJ2-2): EAGVAQSPRYKIIEKRQSVAFWCNPISGHATLYWYQQILGQGPKLLIQFQNNGVVDDSQLPKDRFSAERLKGVDSTLKIQPAKLEDSAVYLCASSLGPGLAGRTGELFFGEGSRLTVL.

The chain combines TRBV2 with TRBJ1-5, with D unclear. CDR1 is SNHLY, CDR2 FYNNEI, per germline. V was pared by 2 bases and J by 6 bases, with 14 bases between. The CDR3 length is 15 residues. The chain's CDR3 is CASSETDWGGQPQHF. Written as DNA, the CDR3 is TGTGCCAGCAGTGAAACAGATTGGGGAGGTCAGCCCCAGCATTTT.

The chain combines TRBV4-1 with TRBJ2-5; 8 bases fit TRBD1. Germline V gene data show CDR1 as MGHRA and CDR2 as YSYEKL. The CDR3 loop spans 16 amino acids. V trimming: 2 bases; J trimming: 5 bases; junction bases outside the gene matches: 10. Here the CDR3 reads CASSQLAGGWSETQYF. The CDR3 bases are TGCGCCAGCAGCCAACTGGCAGGGGGCTGGTCGGAGACCCAGTACTTC.

The count of this clone is one. The gene calls are TRBV7-2 and TRBJ1-2, with 9 bases fitting TRBD1. The V gene end was trimmed by 5 bases and the J gene end by 3 bases; junction bases not matched to a gene: 4. Germline CDR1 SGHTA, CDR2 FQGNSA. The CDR3 length is 14 residues. The CDR3 sequence is CASSEGQGDYGYTF. CDR3 bases: TGTGCCAGCAGCGAGGGACAGGGTGACTATGGCTACACCTTC. Supplemented by reference TRBV7-2 and TRBJ1-2, the full variable domain reads GAGVSQSPSNKVTEKGKDVELRCDPISGHTALYWYRQSLGQGLEFLIYFQGNSAPDKSGLPSDRFSAERTGGSVSTLTIQRTQQEDSAVYLCASSEGQGDYGYTFGSGTRLTVV.

The J gene is TRBJ2-2, the V gene TRBV19; 8 nucleotides agree with TRBD1. This CDR3 comprises 15 residues. Germline V lookup: CDR1 LNHDA, CDR2 SQIVND (reference sequence). V trimming: 6 bases; J trimming: 0 bases; junction bases outside the gene matches: 3. CDR3 nucleotide sequence: TGTGCCAGTAGGGTACAGGGGGCGAACACCGGGGAGCTGTTTTTT. Amino acids: CASRVQGANTGELFF.

This chain links TRBV2 with TRBJ1-4, with D possibly TRBD1 on 6 matching bases. This CDR3 has 15 amino acids. Trimming took off 7 bases at V and 4 bases at J, with 16 bases between the two ends. CDR1 is SNHLY and CDR2 is FYNNEI in the germline V gene. The CDR3, as DNA: TGTGCCAGCAAGACCGACAGGTCTTTTAATGAAAAACTGTTTTTT. It yields the protein CASKTDRSFNEKLFF.

This clone was seen a single time. The CDR3 DNA is TGCGCCAGCAGCCATGACCGGGAGCGACGTGGCTACACCTTC. Protein: CASSHDRERRGYTF. This chain connects TRBV4-1 to TRBJ1-2; D is undetermined. The germline V and J ends were trimmed by 3 bases and 7 bases, with 15 bases remaining between them. Per germline, CDR1 MGHRA and CDR2 YSYEKL. The CDR3 extends over 14 amino acids.

The chain combines TRBV3-1 (or the pseudogene TRBV3-2) with TRBJ1-3; 8 bases match TRBD1. Germline values: CDR1 LGHDT, CDR2 YNNKEL (reference sequence). This CDR3 has 15 amino acids. V was pared by 5 bases and J by 4 bases, with 7 bases of the junction left unmatched. The DNA of the CDR3 is TGTGCCAGCAGCGACAGGGGATATGAAGGAAACACCATATATTTT. Its translation: CASSDRGYEGNTIYF.

In this sample, this clone turned up once. This rearrangement joins TRBV5-6 to TRBJ1-3, with a weak D call TRBD1 (5 bases). V lost 5 bases, J lost 3 bases, and 12 bases lay in between. The CDR3 spans 14 residues. The germline CDR1 and CDR2 sequences are SGHDT and YYEEEE. CDR3 residues: CASRLGRVGNTIYF. CDR3 sequence (DNA): TGTGCCAGCAGACTCGGCAGGGTTGGAAACACCATATATTTT. Full variable domain (outside the CDR3, taken from reference TRBV5-6 and TRBJ1-3): DAGVTQSPTHLIKTRGQQVTLRCSPKSGHDTVSWYQQALGQGPQFIFQYYEEEERQRGNFPDRFSGHQFPNYSSELNVNALLLGDSALYLCASRLGRVGNTIYFGEGSWLTVV.